The next 9 T cell receptor beta chains were all read from a single sample in a study of T-cell reconstitution after alpha-beta-depleted transplantation in children. Unique molecular identifiers tagged the TCRbeta library. TCRdb redid the calling of the PCR reads with MiXCR, one entry per CDR3 protein. The table lists hundreds of thousands of distinct CDR3 sequences, 16% of them singletons, with 1.1% in the top ten. Sequencing used PBMCs from the stem cell graft donor, obtained from the stem cell graft. The receptors originated from a human donor who donated a stem cell graft to a child with acute myeloid leukemia.

The chain recombines TRBV7-2 with TRBJ2-1, with 10 bases lining up with TRBD1. Germline trimming cut 3 bases from V and 6 bases from J; bases unmatched to any gene: 11. Germline lookup yields CDR1 SGHTA and CDR2 FQGNSA. The CDR3 extends over 17 amino acids. The CDR3 here is CASSFILPGQGINEQFF. The DNA of the CDR3 is TGTGCCAGCAGCTTTATCCTCCCGGGACAGGGGATCAATGAGCAGTTCTTC. Complete variable domain (other parts from reference TRBV7-2 and TRBJ2-1): GAGVSQSPSNKVTEKGKDVELRCDPISGHTALYWYRQSLGQGLEFLIYFQGNSAPDKSGLPSDRFSAERTGGSVSTLTIQRTQQEDSAVYLCASSFILPGQGINEQFFGPGTRLTVL.

This chain uses TRBV12-3 or TRBV12-4 with TRBJ2-2; the D gene is possibly TRBD1 (5 bases). This CDR3 is built from 14 residues. V was pared by 1 base and J by 9 bases, with 12 bases between. The CDR3 DNA reads TGTGCCAGCAGTTTAGAAGGGGCCCTACGGGAGCTGTTTTTT. It yields the protein CASSLEGALRELFF.

This clonotype was detected many times. The chain has TRBV20-1 and TRBJ2-3; 7 bases fit TRBD2. This CDR3 spans 13 amino acids. Germline lookup yields CDR1 DFQATT and CDR2 SNEGSKA (reference sequence). In DNA, the CDR3 is TGCAGCGCCCAAGGCGGGGGAACAGATACGCAGTATTTT. Encoded protein: CSAQGGGTDTQYF.

This clonotype was found a few times. The gene calls are TRBV4-3 and TRBJ2-3, with D maybe TRBD2 (7 bases). Germline CDR1 is LGHNA and CDR2 is YSLEER. The CDR3 consists of 15 residues. Between the trimmed V and J ends, which lost 3 bases and 3 bases, there was a span of 13 bases. The CDR3 DNA is TGCGCCAGCAGCCAGAACAGGGAGGGTACAGATACGCAGTATTTT. Its protein product is CASSQNREGTDTQYF.

Ten or more counts support this clonotype. The chain combines TRBV12-3 or TRBV12-4 with TRBJ2-3, with 11 bases aligning to TRBD2. V dropped 5 bases and J dropped 2; count of bases not matched to a gene: 9. The CDR3 has 17 residues. CDR3 amino acids: CASSLLGTSGSTDTQYF. The CDR3 DNA follows: TGTGCCAGCAGTCTCCTTGGGACTAGCGGCTCCACAGATACGCAGTATTTT.

This clonotype appeared many times. The chain employs TRBV6-1 and TRBJ2-2, with D unresolved. The V gene's germline CDR1 is MNHNS and CDR2 SASEGT. V lost 7 bases, J lost 3 bases, and 12 bases lay in between. CDR3 size: 14 residues. The CDR3 reads CASKGERDTGELFF. The CDR3 DNA sequence: TGTGCCAGCAAAGGAGAACGGGACACCGGGGAGCTGTTTTTT.

This clonotype was detected many times. The rearrangement joins TRBV20-1 to TRBJ2-5; D tentatively reads TRBD1 or TRBD2 (5 bases each). Germline-derived CDR1 and CDR2 are DFQATT and SNEGSKA (reference sequence). Trimming removed 0 bases from V and 1 base from J, with 9 bases in between. The CDR3 totals 14 residues. This CDR3 is CSARDPGRQETQYF. The CDR3 DNA reads as TGCAGTGCTAGAGATCCGGGGCGCCAAGAGACCCAGTACTTC.

This clonotype was observed a few times. This chain joins TRBV28 and TRBJ1-2; weak D call: TRBD1 (5 bases). The CDR3 is 13 amino acids. Germline CDR1 and CDR2: MDHEN and SYDVKM. Trimming cost V 5 bases and J 6 bases, with 13 bases left between them. CDR3 DNA sequence: TGTGCCAGCAGTCAACCTTGGGGGAATGGCTACACCTTC. As protein: CASSQPWGNGYTF.

This clonotype was seen at least ten times. For the CDR3, the DNA is TGCGCCAGCAGCTATGGAGAAGGGTTTTGGGAGACCCAGTACTTC. Translated, it gives CASSYGEGFWETQYF. This chain links TRBV5-1 with TRBJ2-5; D uncertain. The CDR3 has 15 residues. The germline V and J ends were trimmed by 3 bases and 5 bases, with 17 bases remaining between them. Per the germline V gene, CDR1 is SGHRS and CDR2 is YFSETQ.